These 2 T cell receptor beta chains were all obtained from the same sample, sequenced in a study of blood T cell repertoires in COVID-19. Using immunoSEQ multiplex PCR, the repertoire was profiled, and TCRdb retains in-frame clones only, with some absent. Of about 190,000 clones in the sample, around 80% were seen once. Sequenced input: peripheral blood. The receptors originated from a human donor in a cohort sampled during active COVID-19.

The rearrangement links TRBV5-1 to TRBJ1-1; 9 bases map to TRBD1. This CDR3 has 15 amino acids. The germline V gene has CDR1 SGHRS and CDR2 YFSETQ. V shed 2 bases and J 6 bases; nucleotides not matched to a gene: 8. CDR3 sequence reads: CASSFSQGARAEAFF. CDR3 nucleotides: TGCGCCAGCAGCTTTTCACAGGGGGCGCGGGCTGAAGCTTTCTTT.

This sequence joins TRBV7-9 and TRBJ2-7; TRBD1 matches 7 bases. The CDR3 is 15 residues long. Per the germline V gene, CDR1 is SEHNR and CDR2 is FQNEAQ (reference sequence). J lost 2 bases, V lost 5 bases, and 9 bases had no gene match. CDR3 bases: TGTGCCAGCAGCGAAAGTACAGGGGCGACCTACGAGCAGTACTTC. This translates into CASSESTGATYEQYF.